The 16 T cell receptor beta chains listed next were all sequenced from one sample in a study of blood T cell repertoires in COVID-19. Data came from immunoSEQ multiplex PCR; TCRdb stores just in-frame clones and leaves some out. Of over 250,000 clones in the sample, roughly 91% are singletons; the top ten hold approximately 2%. Specimen: PBMCs or T cells enriched from blood (not recorded which). These receptors came from a woman aged 55-69 years who had recovered from COVID-19.

In its sample, this clone was seen once. The CDR3 here is CASRGGSSSDTQYF. DNA for the CDR3: TGTGCCAGCAGGGGCGGGAGCAGTTCAGATACGCAGTATTTT. The chain couples TRBV2 to TRBJ2-3; 7 positions match TRBD2. The V gene's germline CDR1 is SNHLY and CDR2 FYNNEI. The CDR3 covers 14 residues. V shed 6 bases and J 4 bases; nucleotides not matched to a gene: 7.

The chain employs TRBV30 and TRBJ1-2, with 12 bases fitting TRBD1. Germline V gives CDR1 GTSNPN, CDR2 SVGIG (reference sequence). J lost 7 bases, V lost 8 bases, and 5 bases had no gene match. This CDR3 comprises 12 residues. CDR3 nucleotides: TGTGCCAGGGACAGGGGGCGTGTTGGCTACACCTTC. Translation: CARDRGRVGYTF.

The chain uses TRBV5-1 and TRBJ1-2, with 8 bases matching TRBD1. CDR1 is SGHRS, CDR2 YFSETQ, per germline. CDR3 length: 15 residues. The V gene end was trimmed by 3 bases and the J gene end by 7 bases; junction bases not matched to a gene: 11. Here the CDR3 DNA reads TGCGCCAGCAGCTCGCTGGGCAGGGGGCAAGGTGGCTACACCTTC. The encoded protein is CASSSLGRGQGGYTF.

The genes are TRBV7-3 and TRBJ2-2; 9 bases fit TRBD2. Per germline, CDR1 SGHTA and CDR2 FQGTGA. V dropped 2 bases and J dropped 8; count of bases not matched to a gene: 6. CDR3 size: 15 residues. The CDR3 bases are TGTGCCAGCAGCTTAGGCCCTAGCGGGGATGGGGAGCTGTTTTTT. Protein: CASSLGPSGDGELFF.

The rearrangement links TRBV28 to TRBJ1-6; a possible D gene is TRBD1 (6 bases). V lost 7 bases, J lost 10 bases, and 20 bases lay in between. Per germline, CDR1 MDHEN and CDR2 SYDVKM. This CDR3 comprises 15 residues. As DNA, the CDR3 is TGTGCCAGCACCCTTAAGGTAGGGGGGGGGTCACCCCTCCACTTT. The encoded protein is CASTLKVGGGSPLHF.

The chain recombines TRBV6-2 or TRBV6-3 with TRBJ2-1, with 10 bases that match TRBD2. Germline V lookup: CDR1 MNHEY, CDR2 SVGEGT. With V trimmed by 4 bases and J by 9 bases, 3 bases remained unmatched. The CDR3 covers 13 residues. CDR3 amino acids: CASSSSGSGEQFF. In nucleotides, the CDR3 is TGTGCCAGCAGTTCTAGCGGGAGTGGTGAGCAGTTCTTC.

The gene calls are TRBV9 and TRBJ1-6, with TRBD1 identical over 9 bases. Unmatched junction bases numbered 9, after V lost 0 bases and J lost 8 bases. Germline-derived CDR1 and CDR2 are SGDLS and YYNGEE. This CDR3 has 17 residues. CDR3 DNA sequence: TGTGCCAGCAGCGTAGCTCTACCGGGACAGGGCGATTCACCCCTCCACTTT. Protein sequence: CASSVALPGQGDSPLHF.

This clone was picked up a small number of times. The J gene is TRBJ2-7, the V gene TRBV18, with 9 bases lining up with TRBD1. This CDR3 has 15 residues. Germline lookup yields CDR1 KGHSH and CDR2 LQKENI. The junction had 5 bases not matched to a gene; V was cut back by 3 bases and J by 2 bases. This CDR3 is CASSPGTGFAYEQYF. CDR3 DNA sequence: TGTGCCAGCTCACCCGGGACAGGGTTCGCCTACGAGCAGTACTTC.

V is TRBV11-3 and J is TRBJ2-5; maybe TRBD2 (6 bases). Germline V gives CDR1 SGHNT, CDR2 YENEEA. With 3 bases removed from V and 5 bases from J, the gap between germline ends came to 13 bases. This CDR3 is built from 14 residues. The CDR3 coding sequence is TGTGCCAGCAGCTTTCGAGCGGGTCAGGAGACCCAGTACTTC. Translation gives CASSFRAGQETQYF. Drawing the rest from reference TRBV11-3 and TRBJ2-5, the complete variable domain is EAGVVQSPRYKIIEKKQPVAFWCNPISGHNTLYWYLQNLGQGPELLIRYENEEAVDDSQLPKDRFSAERLKGVDSTLKIQPAELGDSAVYLCASSFRAGQETQYFGPGTRLLVL.

The V gene is TRBV29-1, the J gene TRBJ1-1, with 12 bases aligning to TRBD1. The V gene's germline CDR1 is SQVTM and CDR2 ANQGSEA. CDR3 length: 14 amino acids. V shed 8 bases and J 4 bases; nucleotides not matched to a gene: 8. The CDR3 loop reads CSSSGTGGGTEAFF. The CDR3 nucleotides are TGCAGCTCATCCGGGACAGGGGGCGGCACTGAAGCTTTCTTT.

The chain recombines TRBV19 with TRBJ1-3; D gene ambiguous. V was clipped by 6 bases and J by 0 bases, with 12 bases between them. The length of the CDR3 is 15 residues. The germline gives CDR1 LNHDA, CDR2 SQIVND (reference sequence). CDR3 nucleotides: TGTGCCAGTAGGCCACAGACGGACTCTGGAAACACCATATATTTT. Translated, it gives CASRPQTDSGNTIYF. The full variable domain, completed using reference TRBV19 and TRBJ1-3, is DGGITQSPKYLFRKEGQNVTLSCEQNLNHDAMYWYRQDPGQGLRLIYYSQIVNDFQKGDIAEGYSVSREKKESFPLTVTSAQKNPTAFYLCASRPQTDSGNTIYFGEGSWLTVV.

This rearrangement joins TRBV9 to TRBJ2-5; 8 bases line up with TRBD2. The CDR3 runs 16 residues. V shed 0 bases, J shed 6 bases, and the junction held 10 bases outside the gene matches. Germline assignment: CDR1 SGDLS and CDR2 YYNGEE. CDR3 in amino acids: CASSVDRTGGPKTQYF. CDR3 nucleotides: TGTGCCAGCAGCGTAGATCGAACGGGAGGGCCCAAGACCCAGTACTTC.

J is TRBJ1-6 and V is TRBV6-1; D is perhaps TRBD1 (6 bases). Trimming took 3 bases from V and 5 from J, leaving 11 bases between them. Germline V CDR1 and CDR2: MNHNS, SASEGT. The CDR3 totals 15 residues. CDR3 DNA: TGTGCCAGCAGTGACAGGGGAGAAAATAATTCACCCCTCCACTTT. This encodes CASSDRGENNSPLHF.

This chain links TRBV7-9 with TRBJ2-6; maybe TRBD2 (9 bases). Germline values: CDR1 SEHNR, CDR2 FQNEAQ (reference sequence). CDR3 length equals 17 residues. Between the trimmed V and J ends, which lost 5 bases and 2 bases, there was a span of 16 bases. The CDR3 region has the DNA TGTGCCAGCAGCGGACAGGGACTAGCTGCTGGGGCCAACGTCCTGACTTTC. Protein product: CASSGQGLAAGANVLTF.

This sequence joins TRBV6-5 and TRBJ1-1; tentative D call: TRBD1 (6 bases). Germline loops: CDR1 MNHEY, CDR2 SVGAGI. The V gene lost 2 bases and the J gene lost 6 bases, with 10 bases spanning the gap. CDR3 size: 13 residues. The CDR3 DNA sequence: TGTGCCAGCAGTTACGAGGGGGTGTCTGAAGCTTTCTTT. It encodes CASSYEGVSEAFF.

The gene calls are TRBV27 and TRBJ1-6, with TRBD1 matching 8 bases. With V trimmed by 6 bases and J by 1 base, 5 bases remained unmatched. This CDR3 has 16 amino acids. Per germline, CDR1 MNHEY and CDR2 SMNVEV (reference sequence). CDR3 nucleotides: TGTGCCAGCAGCGACAGGGGTCGGTCCTATAATTCACCCCTCCACTTT. This sequence encodes CASSDRGRSYNSPLHF.